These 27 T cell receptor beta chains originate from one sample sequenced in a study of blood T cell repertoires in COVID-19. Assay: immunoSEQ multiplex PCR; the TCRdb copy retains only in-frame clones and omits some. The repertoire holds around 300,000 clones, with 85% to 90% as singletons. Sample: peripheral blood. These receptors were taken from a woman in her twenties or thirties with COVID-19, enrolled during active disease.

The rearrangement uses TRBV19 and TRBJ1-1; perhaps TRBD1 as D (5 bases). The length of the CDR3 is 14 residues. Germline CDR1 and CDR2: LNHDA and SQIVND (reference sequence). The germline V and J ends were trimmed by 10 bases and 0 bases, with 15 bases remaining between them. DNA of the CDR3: TGTGCCACGAGTCACAGGAGAATGAACACTGAAGCTTTCTTT. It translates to CATSHRRMNTEAFF.

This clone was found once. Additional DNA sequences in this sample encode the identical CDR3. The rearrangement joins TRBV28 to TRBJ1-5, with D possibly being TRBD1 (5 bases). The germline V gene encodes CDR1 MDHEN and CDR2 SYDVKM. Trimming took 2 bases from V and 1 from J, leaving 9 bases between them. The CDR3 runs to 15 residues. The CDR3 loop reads CASSLTGRSNQPQHF. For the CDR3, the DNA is TGTGCCAGCAGTTTAACAGGAAGGAGCAATCAGCCCCAGCATTTT.

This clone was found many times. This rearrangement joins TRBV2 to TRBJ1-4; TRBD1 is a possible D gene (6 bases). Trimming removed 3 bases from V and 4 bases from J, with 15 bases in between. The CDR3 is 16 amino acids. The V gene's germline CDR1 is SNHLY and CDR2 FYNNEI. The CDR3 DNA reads TGTGCCAGCAGTGATCAAAGGGGAGGGGGTAATGAAAAACTGTTTTTT. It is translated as CASSDQRGGGNEKLFF.

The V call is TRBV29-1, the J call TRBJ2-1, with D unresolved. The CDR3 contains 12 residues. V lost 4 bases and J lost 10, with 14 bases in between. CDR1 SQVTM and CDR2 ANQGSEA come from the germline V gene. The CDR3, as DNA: TGCAGCGTTGTTGGTAACGCCGGGGAGCAGTTCTTC. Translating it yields CSVVGNAGEQFF.

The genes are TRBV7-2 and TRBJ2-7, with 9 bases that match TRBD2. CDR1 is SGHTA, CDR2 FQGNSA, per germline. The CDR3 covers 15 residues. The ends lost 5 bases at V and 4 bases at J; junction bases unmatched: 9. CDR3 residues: CASSPASGAGYEQYF. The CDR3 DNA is TGTGCCAGCAGCCCAGCTAGCGGGGCTGGATACGAGCAGTACTTC. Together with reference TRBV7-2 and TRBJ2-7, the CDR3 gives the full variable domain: GAGVSQSPSNKVTEKGKDVELRCDPISGHTALYWYRQSLGQGLEFLIYFQGNSAPDKSGLPSDRFSAERTGGSVSTLTIQRTQQEDSAVYLCASSPASGAGYEQYFGPGTRLTVT.

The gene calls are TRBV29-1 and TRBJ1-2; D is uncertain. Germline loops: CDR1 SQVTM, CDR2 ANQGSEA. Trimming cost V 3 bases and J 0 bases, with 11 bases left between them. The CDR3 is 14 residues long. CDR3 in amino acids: CSVDMPLANYGYTF. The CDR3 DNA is TGCAGCGTTGATATGCCACTAGCTAACTATGGCTACACCTTC.

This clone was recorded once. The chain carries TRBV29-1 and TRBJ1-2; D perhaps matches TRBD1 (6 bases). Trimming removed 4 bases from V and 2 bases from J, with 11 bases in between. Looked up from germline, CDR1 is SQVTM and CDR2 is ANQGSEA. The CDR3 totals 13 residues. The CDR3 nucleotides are TGCAGCGTTGTCGGGACACAGAACTATGGCTACACCTTC. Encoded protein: CSVVGTQNYGYTF.

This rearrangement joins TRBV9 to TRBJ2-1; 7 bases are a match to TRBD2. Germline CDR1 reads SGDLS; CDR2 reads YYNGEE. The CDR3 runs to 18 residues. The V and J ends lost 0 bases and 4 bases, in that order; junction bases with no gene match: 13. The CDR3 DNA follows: TGTGCCAGCAGCGTAGGGGCTAGCGGCCTCGGGTATTACAATGAGCAGTTCTTC. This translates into CASSVGASGLGYYNEQFF.

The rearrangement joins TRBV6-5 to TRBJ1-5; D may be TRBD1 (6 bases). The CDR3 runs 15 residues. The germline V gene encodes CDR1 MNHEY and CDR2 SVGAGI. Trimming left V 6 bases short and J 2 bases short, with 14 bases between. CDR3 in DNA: TGTGCCAGCAGCCCAGAGGGGGGGGGCAATCAGCCCCAGCATTTT. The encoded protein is CASSPEGGGNQPQHF.

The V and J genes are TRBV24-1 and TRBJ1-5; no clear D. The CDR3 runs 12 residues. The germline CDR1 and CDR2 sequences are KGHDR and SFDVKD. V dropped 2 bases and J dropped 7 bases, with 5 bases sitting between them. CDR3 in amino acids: CATSDSGQPQHF. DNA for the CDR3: TGTGCCACCAGTGATTCTGGCCAGCCCCAGCATTTT.

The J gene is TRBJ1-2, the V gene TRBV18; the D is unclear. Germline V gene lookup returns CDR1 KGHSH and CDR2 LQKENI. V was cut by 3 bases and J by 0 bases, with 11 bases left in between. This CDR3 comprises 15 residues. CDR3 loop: CASSPGLGANYGYTF. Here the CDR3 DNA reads TGTGCCAGCTCACCCGGCCTAGGAGCTAACTATGGCTACACCTTC.

The CDR3 spells CASSSDRDYGYTF. The CDR3 bases are TGCGCCAGCAGCTCGGACAGGGACTATGGCTACACCTTC. The chain joins TRBV10-2 to TRBJ1-2; 8 bases are a match to TRBD1. Germline V gene lookup returns CDR1 WSHSY and CDR2 SAAADI. Trimming cost V 6 bases and J 3 bases; bases outside gene matches: 3. CDR3 length equals 13 residues.

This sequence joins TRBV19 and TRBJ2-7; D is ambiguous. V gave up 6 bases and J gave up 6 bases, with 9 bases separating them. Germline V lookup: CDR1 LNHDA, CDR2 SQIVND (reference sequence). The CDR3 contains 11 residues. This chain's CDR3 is CASSSRGEQYF. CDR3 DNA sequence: TGTGCCAGTAGCTCGAGAGGCGAGCAGTACTTC.

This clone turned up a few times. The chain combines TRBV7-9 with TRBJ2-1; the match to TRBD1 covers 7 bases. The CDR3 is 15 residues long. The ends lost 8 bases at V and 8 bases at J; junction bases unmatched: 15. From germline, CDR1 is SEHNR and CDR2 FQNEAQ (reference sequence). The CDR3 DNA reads TGTGCCAGCCGGCAACCGGGACAGCAGGGCCATGAGCAGTTCTTC. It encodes CASRQPGQQGHEQFF.

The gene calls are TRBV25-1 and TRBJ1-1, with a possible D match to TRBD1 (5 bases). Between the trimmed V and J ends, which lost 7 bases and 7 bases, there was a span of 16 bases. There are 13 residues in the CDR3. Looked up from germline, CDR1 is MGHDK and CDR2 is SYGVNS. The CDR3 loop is CASNSGRTREAFF. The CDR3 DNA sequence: TGTGCCAGCAACTCTGGACGGACACGTGAAGCTTTCTTT.

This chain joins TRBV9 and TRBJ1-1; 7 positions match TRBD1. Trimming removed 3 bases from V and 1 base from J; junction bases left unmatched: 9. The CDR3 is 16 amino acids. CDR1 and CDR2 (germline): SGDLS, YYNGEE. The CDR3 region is CASSASTGQPNTEAFF. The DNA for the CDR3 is TGTGCCAGCAGCGCCAGCACGGGACAGCCGAACACTGAAGCTTTCTTT.

CDR3 bases: TGCAGTGCTAATGAGGGCAGAAGCAATCAGCCCCAGCATTTT. This translates into CSANEGRSNQPQHF. V is TRBV20-1 and J is TRBJ1-5; D gene ambiguous. This CDR3 is built from 14 residues. The germline V gene has CDR1 DFQATT and CDR2 SNEGSKA (reference sequence). V lost 4 bases and J lost 1, with 11 bases in between.

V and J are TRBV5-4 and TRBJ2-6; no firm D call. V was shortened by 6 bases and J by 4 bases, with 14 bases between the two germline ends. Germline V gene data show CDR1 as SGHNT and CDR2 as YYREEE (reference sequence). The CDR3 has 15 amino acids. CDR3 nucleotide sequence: TGTGCCAGCACCCGAGGTTCAGACGGGGCCAACGTCCTGACTTTC. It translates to CASTRGSDGANVLTF.

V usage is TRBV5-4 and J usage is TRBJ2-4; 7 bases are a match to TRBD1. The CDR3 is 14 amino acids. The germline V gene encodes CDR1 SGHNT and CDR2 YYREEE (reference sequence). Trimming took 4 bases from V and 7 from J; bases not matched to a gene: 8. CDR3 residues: CASSPEGAWNIQYF. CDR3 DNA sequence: TGTGCCAGCAGCCCAGAGGGGGCATGGAACATTCAGTACTTC.

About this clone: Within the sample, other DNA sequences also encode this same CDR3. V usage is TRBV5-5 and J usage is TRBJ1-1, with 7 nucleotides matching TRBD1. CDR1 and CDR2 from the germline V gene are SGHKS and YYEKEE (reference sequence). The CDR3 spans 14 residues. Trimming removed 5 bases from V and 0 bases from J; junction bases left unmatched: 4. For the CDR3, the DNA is TGTGCCAGCAGTCGACAGGGAATGAACACTGAAGCTTTCTTT. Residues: CASSRQGMNTEAFF.

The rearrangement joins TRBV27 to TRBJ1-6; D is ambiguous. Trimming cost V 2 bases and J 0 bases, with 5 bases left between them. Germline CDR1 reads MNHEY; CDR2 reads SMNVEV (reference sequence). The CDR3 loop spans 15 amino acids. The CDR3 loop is CASSLSSSYNSPLHF. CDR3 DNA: TGTGCCAGCAGTTTAAGTAGCTCCTATAATTCACCCCTCCACTTT.

CDR3 bases: TGTGCCAGCAGGGGACTAGCGGGAGGAACCGGGGAGCTGTTTTTT. This encodes CASRGLAGGTGELFF. V gene TRBV6-5 combines with J gene TRBJ2-2; 15 bases are shared with TRBD2. CDR1 is MNHEY, CDR2 SVGAGI, per germline. V shed 6 bases, J shed 5 bases, and the junction held 1 base outside the gene matches. The CDR3 runs 15 residues.

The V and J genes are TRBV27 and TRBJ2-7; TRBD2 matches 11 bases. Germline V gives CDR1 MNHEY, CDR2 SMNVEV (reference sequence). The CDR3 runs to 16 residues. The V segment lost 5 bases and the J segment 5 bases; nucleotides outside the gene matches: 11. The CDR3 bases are TGTGCCAGCAGTAGCCCAACTAGCGGGAGCATCCACGAGCAGTACTTC. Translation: CASSSPTSGSIHEQYF.

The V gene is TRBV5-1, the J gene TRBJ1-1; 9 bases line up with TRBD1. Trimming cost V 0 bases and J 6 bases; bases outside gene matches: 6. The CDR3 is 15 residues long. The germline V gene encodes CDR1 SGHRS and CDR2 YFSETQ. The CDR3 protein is CASSLEQGAIAEAFF. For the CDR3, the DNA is TGCGCCAGCAGCTTGGAACAGGGGGCTATCGCTGAAGCTTTCTTT. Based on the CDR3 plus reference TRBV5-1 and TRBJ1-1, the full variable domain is KAGVTQTPRYLIKTRGQQVTLSCSPISGHRSVSWYQQTPGQGLQFLFEYFSETQRNKGNFPGRFSGRQFSNSRSEMNVSTLELGDSALYLCASSLEQGAIAEAFFGQGTRLTVV.

As DNA, the CDR3 is TGTGCCAGCAGAGACGGGACAGGGTACACTGAAGCTTTCTTT. The encoded protein is CASRDGTGYTEAFF. This chain connects TRBV6-5 to TRBJ1-1, with 9 nucleotides matching TRBD1. With 6 bases clipped from V and 3 bases from J, the junction kept 5 bases outside the gene matches. The CDR3 has 14 amino acids. CDR1 and CDR2 (germline): MNHEY, SVGAGI.

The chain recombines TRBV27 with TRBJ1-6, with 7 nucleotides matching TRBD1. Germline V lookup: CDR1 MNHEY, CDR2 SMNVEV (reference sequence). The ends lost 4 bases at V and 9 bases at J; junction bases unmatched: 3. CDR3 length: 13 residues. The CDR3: CASSSTGISPLHF. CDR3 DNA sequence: TGTGCCAGCAGTTCGACAGGGATTTCACCCCTCCACTTT.

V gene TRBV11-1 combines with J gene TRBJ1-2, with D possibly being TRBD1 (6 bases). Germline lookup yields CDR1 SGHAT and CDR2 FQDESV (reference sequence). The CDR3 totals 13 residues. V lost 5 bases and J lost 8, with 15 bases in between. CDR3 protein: CASSRQVVDGYTF. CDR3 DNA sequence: TGTGCCAGCAGCCGACAGGTCGTGGACGGCTACACCTTC.